The clone carrying this T cell receptor (beta chain) was found a few times. The target antigen is unknown. TCRdb's table, derived via immunoSEQ multiplex PCR, lists solely in-frame clones and lacks some. The sample includes about 340,000 clones, roughly 93% seen only once; the top ten take roughly 6%. This entry belongs to a study of brain T cells in children with intractable seizures. Points from the study as a whole: Viral specificity was inferred only from CDR3 similarity; HCMV serostatus was unknown.

Time point defined: blood from clinic visit 5 months post-surgery; TSC patient then seizure free. Patients received at least one anti-epileptic drug before surgery. Germline V gene sequence: CDR1 SGDLS, CDR2 YYNGEE. Deletions cut 0 bases from V and 7 bases from J, with 8 bases between. There are 14 residues in the CDR3. The sequence derives from a boy under two years old with tuberous sclerosis and intractable seizures. Material: peripheral blood, obtained 4 to 6 months after surgery. This chain joins TRBV9 and TRBJ1-6; D call uncertain. The CDR3 is CASSVETENSPLHF. The CDR3, as DNA: TGTGCCAGCAGCGTAGAGACTGAAAATTCACCCCTCCACTTT.